Below, 7 T cell receptor beta chains from the same sample are listed, as sequenced in a study of blood T cells in healthy people across ages. A second PCR of about 6 to 12 cycles used a sample-barcoded 5' primer and a J-beta primer mix. TCRdb passed the 5' RACE reads through MiXCR, listing each CDR3 protein once. The sample has some 800,000 distinct CDR3 sequences, around 45% seen once; the top ten hold about 21%. The specimen sequenced was blood. The receptor source for this set is a man in his sixties in good health.

This clonotype came up a few times. This rearrangement joins TRBV7-3 to TRBJ2-4; D is unclear. Matching the DNA end better, TRBJ2-5 makes the J call doubtful. This CDR3 is 12 amino acids long. CDR1 and CDR2 (germline): SGHTA, FQGTGA. DNA of the CDR3: TGTGCCAGCAGCCCCAAGAACGAGACCCAGTACTTC. Its translation: CASSPKNETQYF.

This rearrangement joins TRBV30 to TRBJ2-2; no clear D gene. Trimming cost V 3 bases and J 1 base, with 3 bases left between them. This CDR3 has 12 amino acids. Germline V gene sequence: CDR1 GTSNPN, CDR2 SVGIG (reference sequence). CDR3 DNA sequence: TGTGCCTGGAGGGGGAACACCGGGGAGCTGTTTTTT. It yields the protein CAWRGNTGELFF.

The CDR3: CASKITGTGLYEQYF. CDR3 nucleotides: TGTGCCAGTAAGATAACCGGGACAGGTCTCTACGAGCAGTACTTC. The chain has TRBV19 and TRBJ2-7, with TRBD1 matching over 8 bases. CDR1 is LNHDA and CDR2 is SQIVND in the germline V gene (reference sequence). V gave up 7 bases and J gave up 3 bases; unmatched junction bases: 11. The CDR3 is 15 residues long. Drawing the rest from reference TRBV19 and TRBJ2-7, the complete variable domain is DGGITQSPKYLFRKEGQNVTLSCEQNLNHDAMYWYRQDPGQGLRLIYYSQIVNDFQKGDIAEGYSVSREKKESFPLTVTSAQKNPTAFYLCASKITGTGLYEQYFGPGTRLTVT.

This chain connects TRBV4-3 to TRBJ2-1; D is ambiguous. Germline loops: CDR1 LGHNA, CDR2 YSLEER. With 0 bases removed from V and 6 bases from J, the gap between germline ends came to 12 bases. The CDR3 has 15 residues. The CDR3 DNA reads as TGCGCCAGCAGCCAAGAAAACCCTCCGGGCAATGAGCAGTTCTTC. Translated, it gives CASSQENPPGNEQFF.

This clonotype was seen repeatedly, ten times or more. The rearrangement links TRBV11-2 to TRBJ2-7; D might be TRBD1 (5 bases). CDR1 is SGHAT, CDR2 FQNNGV, per germline. The CDR3 consists of 14 residues. The germline V and J ends were trimmed by 1 base and 4 bases, with 11 bases remaining between them. The CDR3 coding sequence is TGTGCCAGCAGCTTAGTGGACACCAATTACGAGCAGTACTTC. Its protein product is CASSLVDTNYEQYF.

The sample holds a few counts of this clonotype. V usage is TRBV12-3 or TRBV12-4 and J usage is TRBJ2-1; D is possibly TRBD1 (5 bases). Trimming left V 6 bases short and J 8 bases short, with 11 bases between. The CDR3 is 12 amino acids. CDR3 coding DNA: TGTGCCAGCAGGGGGCTCGGCTATGAGCAGTTCTTC. The encoded protein is CASRGLGYEQFF.

This clonotype came up a few times. The chain carries TRBV28 and TRBJ2-1; 8 nucleotides agree with TRBD2. Unmatched junction bases numbered 8, after V lost 6 bases and J lost 7 bases. Germline-derived CDR1 and CDR2 are MDHEN and SYDVKM. The CDR3 runs to 14 residues. CDR3 DNA: TGTGCCAGCAGGGGCGGGGGGCTTAGGAATGAGCAGTTCTTC. It yields the protein CASRGGGLRNEQFF.